This T cell receptor (beta chain) was recovered during a study of OX40 agonist ivuxolimab in advanced cancers. Study-level background: Those enrolled were 82.7% male, with a mean age of approximately 60 years and ages from roughly 20 to 85. The eligibility criteria allowed prior anti-PD-1, anti-PD-L1 or anti-CTLA-4 therapy, and around 40% had some.

This table comes from immunoSEQ multiplex PCR, and its TCRdb copy is limited to in-frame clones, with some not included. The table includes fewer than 30,000 clones, about three quarters detected once. Study findings and constraints: With doses of 0.1 to 3.0 mg/kg, CD4+ and CD8+ blood T cells had undergone clonal expansion by week 6.

In this sample, this clone turned up once. Its antigen remains unknown. CDR1 is SGHVS and CDR2 is FNYEAQ in the germline V gene. This CDR3 contains 16 residues. V shed 4 bases, J shed 0 bases, and the junction held 5 bases outside the gene matches. The sequence was collected from an adult with an advanced solid tumor such as melanoma, head and neck, liver or kidney cancer. The V gene is TRBV7-6, the J gene TRBJ2-3; 9 positions match TRBD2. The sample was CD4+ or CD8+ T cells sorted from blood, taken in a trial of the OX40 agonist ivuxolimab. The DNA of the CDR3 is TGTGCCAGCAGCTCTGTAGCGGGGGCCAGCACAGATACGCAGTATTTT. Translating gives CASSSVAGASTDTQYF.